The 24 T cell receptor beta chains given below trace back to one sample, sequenced in a study of memory CD4+ T cells and cytomegalovirus serostatus. Generated by immunoSEQ multiplex PCR, the TCRdb table keeps only in-frame clones and is missing some. The sample carries 50,000 to 65,000 clones, about four fifths recorded once. Single viable CD3+CD4+CD8-CD45RO+ cells were sorted as the memory CD4+ T cells. Sample: memory CD4+ T cells from blood. These receptors were taken from an adult in good health and CMV-seropositive.

This clone was observed a handful of times. This sequence joins TRBV7-3 and TRBJ2-3, with TRBD1 as a possible D gene (5 bases). The germline V and J ends were trimmed by 5 bases and 4 bases, with 16 bases remaining between them. The germline CDR1 and CDR2 sequences are SGHTA and FQGTGA. CDR3 length equals 15 residues. The CDR3 coding sequence is TGTGCCAGCAGCAGGGGCCCGAACGGTCCAGATACGCAGTATTTT. Amino acid sequence: CASSRGPNGPDTQYF.

The V and J genes are TRBV11-2 and TRBJ2-7; D is undetermined. The germline CDR1 and CDR2 sequences are SGHAT and FQNNGV. The CDR3 consists of 16 residues. V lost 4 bases, J lost 0 bases, and 16 bases lay in between. CDR3 bases: TGTGCCAGCAGCTCCTTTGTTGGGGTTAGCTCCTACGAGCAGTACTTC. Protein product: CASSSFVGVSSYEQYF.

This chain connects TRBV28 to TRBJ1-2; 7 bases line up with TRBD1. CDR1 is MDHEN, CDR2 SYDVKM, per germline. CDR3 length equals 13 residues. The trim removed 7 bases at V and 8 bases at J, leaving 10 bases unmatched. CDR3 coding DNA: TGTGCCAGCACCCCAGGGGGGGCGTGGGGCTACACCTTC. It is translated as CASTPGGAWGYTF.

The chain carries TRBV19 and TRBJ2-1; the D gene is possibly TRBD2 (6 bases). Per germline, CDR1 LNHDA and CDR2 SQIVND (reference sequence). Trimming removed 3 bases at V and 8 bases at J, with 20 bases between. This CDR3 spans 16 amino acids. The CDR3 reads CASSMDGRARGYEQFF. The CDR3 nucleotides are TGTGCCAGTAGTATGGATGGTCGGGCCCGGGGGTATGAGCAGTTCTTC.

The chain uses TRBV9 and TRBJ2-7; D possibly corresponds to TRBD2 (7 bases). This CDR3 is 15 amino acids long. Trimming removed 3 bases at V and 1 base at J, with 14 bases between. CDR1 is SGDLS and CDR2 is YYNGEE in the germline V gene. CDR3 in DNA: TGTGCCAGCAGCGAGGGGGGGACACTATCCTACGAGCAGTACTTC. Translated: CASSEGGTLSYEQYF.

This clone has only a few counts. The genes are TRBV7-9 and TRBJ1-6; 9 positions match TRBD1. J gave up 8 bases and V 4 bases, and 3 bases lay outside the gene matches. Germline loops: CDR1 SEHNR, CDR2 FQNEAQ (reference sequence). This CDR3 contains 14 residues. CDR3 loop: CASSYDRGYSPLHF. In DNA form, the CDR3 reads TGTGCCAGCAGCTACGACAGGGGGTATTCACCCCTCCACTTT.

This clone was found once. V is TRBV29-1 and J is TRBJ2-3; possibly TRBD2 for D (7 bases). Looked up from germline, CDR1 is SQVTM and CDR2 is ANQGSEA. The CDR3 has 13 amino acids. With 6 bases removed from V and 2 bases from J, the gap between germline ends came to 12 bases. This CDR3 is CSVRGGSTDTQYF. Here the CDR3 DNA reads TGCAGCGTGAGGGGGGGATCCACAGATACGCAGTATTTT.

Details on this clone: Other DNA sequences from this sample encode an identical CDR3 as well. The chain is built from TRBV5-6 and TRBJ1-5, with D maybe TRBD1 (5 bases). The CDR3 covers 14 residues. CDR1 and CDR2 from the germline V gene are SGHDT and YYEEEE. The germline V and J ends were trimmed by 1 base and 7 bases, with 12 bases remaining between them. As DNA, the CDR3 is TGTGCCAGCAGCTTGAGAGGGGCGGGGCAGCCCCAGCATTTT. The encoded protein is CASSLRGAGQPQHF. The full variable domain, rest sourced from reference TRBV5-6 and TRBJ1-5, is DAGVTQSPTHLIKTRGQQVTLRCSPKSGHDTVSWYQQALGQGPQFIFQYYEEEERQRGNFPDRFSGHQFPNYSSELNVNALLLGDSALYLCASSLRGAGQPQHFGDGTRLSIL.

The J gene is TRBJ2-1, the V gene TRBV5-1; D remains unclear. V lost 6 bases, J lost 1 base, and 11 bases lay in between. This CDR3 spans 14 amino acids. The germline gives CDR1 SGHRS, CDR2 YFSETQ. CDR3 loop: CASTGALSYNEQFF. The CDR3 DNA is TGCGCCAGCACAGGAGCTCTATCCTACAATGAGCAGTTCTTC.

V usage is TRBV7-2 and J usage is TRBJ2-1; 12 nucleotides align to TRBD2. The germline CDR1 and CDR2 sequences are SGHTA and FQGNSA. The CDR3 covers 15 residues. V shed 6 bases, J shed 4 bases, and the junction held 4 bases outside the gene matches. CDR3 amino acids: CASSSSGGVYNEQFF. The CDR3 DNA follows: TGTGCCAGCAGTTCTAGCGGGGGGGTATACAATGAGCAGTTCTTC. Looking up the rest from reference TRBV7-2 and TRBJ2-1 gives the full variable domain: GAGVSQSPSNKVTEKGKDVELRCDPISGHTALYWYRQSLGQGLEFLIYFQGNSAPDKSGLPSDRFSAERTGGSVSTLTIQRTQQEDSAVYLCASSSSGGVYNEQFFGPGTRLTVL.

The J gene is TRBJ2-1, the V gene TRBV2; TRBD2 matches at 12 bases. Germline CDR1 reads SNHLY; CDR2 reads FYNNEI. The V segment lost 7 bases and the J segment 1 base; nucleotides outside the gene matches: 11. The CDR3 is made up of 18 amino acids. The CDR3 region is CASKGLAGGLSSYNEQFF. In DNA form, the CDR3 reads TGTGCCAGCAAGGGGCTAGCGGGAGGGTTGAGTTCCTACAATGAGCAGTTCTTC.

Concerning this clone itself: Germline and junction disagree at one end, which may indicate a read error. This chain joins TRBV7-7 and TRBJ2-6, with TRBD1 identical over 7 bases. CDR1 is SSHAT, CDR2 FNYEAQ, per germline (reference sequence). The CDR3 covers 16 residues. The CDR3 DNA reads TGTGCTAGCAGCCGGACAGGTCCCTCTGGGGCCAACGTCCTGACTTTC. Translated: CASSRTGPSGANVLTF.

DNA of the CDR3: TGTGCCAGCAGCTTGGATGAACGGTCCTACAATGAGCAGTTCTTC. Protein sequence: CASSLDERSYNEQFF. The genes are TRBV7-3 and TRBJ2-1; no clear D. The CDR3 runs 15 residues. Germline lookup yields CDR1 SGHTA and CDR2 FQGTGA. V lost 3 bases and J lost 1, with 10 bases in between.

The J gene is TRBJ2-1, the V gene TRBV29-1, with 11 nucleotides matching TRBD2. Germline lookup yields CDR1 SQVTM and CDR2 ANQGSEA. The CDR3 is 17 amino acids. J lost 7 bases, V lost 0 bases, and 11 bases had no gene match. Here the CDR3 reads CSVEEAILAGGGNEQFF. The CDR3 DNA reads TGCAGCGTTGAAGAGGCAATCCTAGCGGGAGGCGGAAATGAGCAGTTCTTC.

V usage is TRBV18 and J usage is TRBJ2-5; tentatively, D is TRBD2 (6 bases). The CDR3 length is 14 residues. The V and J ends lost 4 bases and 3 bases respectively, with 12 bases between them. Germline V gene sequence: CDR1 KGHSH, CDR2 LQKENI. CDR3 sequence reads: CASSRLAGKETQYF. CDR3 in DNA: TGTGCCAGCTCACGTTTGGCGGGGAAAGAGACCCAGTACTTC.

The CDR3 DNA sequence: TGTGCCAGCAGGGGGGAGGGGACCGAGAAAGAGACCCAGTACTTC. This translates into CASRGEGTEKETQYF. The rearrangement joins TRBV28 to TRBJ2-5; 7 bases agree with TRBD2. The CDR3 covers 15 residues. Germline loops: CDR1 MDHEN, CDR2 SYDVKM. J was trimmed by 3 bases and V by 6 bases; bases with no gene match: 10.

This chain links TRBV7-9 with TRBJ2-2; D is unclear. Germline V gene data show CDR1 as SEHNR and CDR2 as FQNEAQ (reference sequence). CDR3 length: 12 amino acids. V was trimmed by 0 bases and J by 6 bases, leaving 2 bases between them. The CDR3 DNA is TGTGCCAGCAGCTTAGCGGCCGGGGAGCTGTTTTTT. It is translated as CASSLAAGELFF. The full variable domain, in which reference TRBV7-9 and TRBJ2-2 provide the parts outside the CDR3, is DTGVSQNPRHKITKRGQNVTFRCDPISEHNRLYWYRQTLGQGPEFLTYFQNEAQLEKSRLLSDRFSAERPKGSFSTLEIQRTEQGDSAMYLCASSLAAGELFFGEGSRLTVL.

The V gene is TRBV4-1, the J gene TRBJ1-4; unclear D gene. CDR3 length equals 15 residues. Germline V gene sequence: CDR1 MGHRA, CDR2 YSYEKL. Trimming took off 1 base at V and 7 bases at J, with 13 bases between the two ends. The CDR3: CASSQVAGLGEKLFF. In DNA, the CDR3 is TGCGCCAGCAGCCAAGTAGCGGGGTTAGGTGAAAAACTGTTTTTT.

This sequence joins TRBV6-6 and TRBJ1-5; D not certain. The germline CDR1 and CDR2 sequences are MNHNY and SVGAGI (reference sequence). Trimming removed 2 bases at V and 5 bases at J, with 7 bases between. The CDR3 is 13 amino acids. This chain's CDR3 is CASSYESDQPQHF. The CDR3 DNA sequence: TGTGCCAGCAGTTACGAGAGTGATCAGCCCCAGCATTTT.

Turning to this clone: The junction departs from germline at one end; a sequencing error may be responsible. This chain connects TRBV15 to TRBJ1-4; possible D gene TRBD1, 5 bases. Germline loops: CDR1 LNHNV, CDR2 YYDKDF (reference sequence). The CDR3 has 15 amino acids. The CDR3 here is CATSRVSGSGERLFF. The CDR3 coding sequence is TGTGCCACCAGCAGAGTATCAGGGTCAGGTGAAAGACTGTTTTTT.

This clone was seen only a few times. The rearrangement uses TRBV28 and TRBJ2-7; 12 bases fit TRBD2. The CDR3 has 20 amino acids. Trimming cost V 3 bases and J 0 bases; bases outside gene matches: 15. The germline V gene has CDR1 MDHEN and CDR2 SYDVKM. The CDR3 bases are TGTGCCAGCAGTTTCTACCCTATGGGACTAGCGGGTTCAAGCTCCTACGAGCAGTACTTC. It is translated as CASSFYPMGLAGSSSYEQYF.

The chain joins TRBV2 to TRBJ2-1, with 8 bases aligning to TRBD1. CDR1 is SNHLY and CDR2 is FYNNEI in the germline V gene. V lost 8 bases and J lost 1; bases outside the gene matches: 10. The length of the CDR3 is 16 residues. CDR3 amino acids: CASHRTGSGSYNEQFF. The CDR3 region has the DNA TGTGCCAGCCACCGGACAGGGAGTGGTTCCTACAATGAGCAGTTCTTC.

This sequence joins TRBV6-1 and TRBJ2-3, with D possibly TRBD2 on 6 matching bases. Germline V lookup: CDR1 MNHNS, CDR2 SASEGT. The CDR3 contains 15 residues. V was clipped by 6 bases and J by 3 bases, with 16 bases between them. The CDR3 bases are TGTGCCAGCAGGAAAGGGGAGGATTGGACAGATACGCAGTATTTT. It yields the protein CASRKGEDWTDTQYF.

The CDR3 reads CASSPGEAGAMGANVLTF. As DNA, the CDR3 is TGTGCCAGCAGCCCAGGGGAGGCGGGGGCCATGGGGGCCAACGTCCTGACTTTC. V is TRBV4-2 and J is TRBJ2-6; D perhaps matches TRBD2 (7 bases). From germline, CDR1 is LGHNA and CDR2 YNFKEQ. The CDR3 sequence is 18 residues long. V dropped 4 bases and J dropped 4 bases, with 20 bases sitting between them.